Listed here are 10 T cell receptor beta chains from one sample, sequenced in a study of neurological immune-mediated disorders. TCRdb passed the 5' RACE reads through MiXCR, listing each CDR3 protein once. The sample lists 15,000 to 20,000 distinct CDR3 sequences, approximately 11% occurring once. What was sequenced was CD8+ T cells from blood. Receptors originate from a woman aged 45-60 years in good health.

This clonotype was recorded a few times. J is TRBJ2-2 and V is TRBV6-4; D gene uncertain. The V end was cut by 2 bases, the J end by 4 bases, with 8 bases between. This CDR3 has 14 residues. Per the germline V gene, CDR1 is MRHNA and CDR2 is SNTAGT. The CDR3 DNA is TGTGCCAGCAGTGACGACGTATCCACCGGGGAGCTGTTTTTT. Its protein product is CASSDDVSTGELFF.

This clonotype was picked up many times. The chain carries TRBV9 and TRBJ2-1, with a weak D call TRBD1 (6 bases). There are 14 residues in the CDR3. The germline CDR1 and CDR2 sequences are SGDLS and YYNGEE. Trimming stripped 3 bases from V and 4 bases from J, with 11 bases between. CDR3 DNA: TGTGCCAGCAGCGAGGGACAACTGTACAATGAGCAGTTCTTC. As protein: CASSEGQLYNEQFF.

This clonotype was counted ten times or more. The V gene is TRBV29-1, the J gene TRBJ2-3; D may match TRBD1 or TRBD2 (5 bases each). Germline CDR1 SQVTM, CDR2 ANQGSEA. This CDR3 spans 14 amino acids. With 1 base removed from V and 0 bases from J, the gap between germline ends came to 8 bases. CDR3 sequence: CSVEGQRSTDTQYF. DNA of the CDR3: TGCAGCGTTGAAGGACAGCGGAGCACAGATACGCAGTATTTT.

This clonotype was picked up many times. The chain employs TRBV20-1 and TRBJ1-2, with a tentative D call TRBD1 (5 bases). CDR1 is DFQATT, CDR2 SNEGSKA, per germline (reference sequence). Trimming cost V 0 bases and J 4 bases, with 18 bases left between them. This CDR3 comprises 16 residues. CDR3 loop: CSARDSEGIAAYGYTF. In DNA, the CDR3 is TGCAGTGCTAGAGACTCCGAGGGGATCGCTGCCTATGGCTACACCTTC.

This clonotype has at least ten counts. The chain carries TRBV9 and TRBJ2-7, with a weak D call TRBD1 (7 bases). The V end was cut by 4 bases, the J end by 0 bases, with 14 bases between. The CDR3 totals 15 residues. Germline CDR1 SGDLS, CDR2 YYNGEE. For the CDR3, the DNA is TGTGCCAGCAGCCCGCAGGGGGGACCCTCCTACGAGCAGTACTTC. Amino acid sequence: CASSPQGGPSYEQYF.

This clonotype was seen repeatedly, ten times or more. This chain connects TRBV20-1 to TRBJ1-2; possible D gene TRBD1, 5 bases. CDR1 and CDR2 from the germline V gene are DFQATT and SNEGSKA (reference sequence). The CDR3 contains 16 residues. The V gene lost 0 bases and the J gene lost 1 base, with 15 bases spanning the gap. The CDR3: CSAREGVIPYNYGYTF. The CDR3 DNA reads as TGCAGTGCTAGAGAAGGGGTGATCCCCTATAACTATGGCTACACCTTC.

The table lists this clonotype with many counts. The chain employs TRBV7-2 and TRBJ1-2; D unclear. This CDR3 has 14 amino acids. V was shortened by 5 bases and J by 0 bases, with 10 bases between the two germline ends. The germline CDR1 and CDR2 sequences are SGHTA and FQGNSA. The CDR3 coding sequence is TGTGCCAGCAGCCCCACGGCAACTAACTATGGCTACACCTTC. Protein sequence: CASSPTATNYGYTF.

This clonotype is judged medium-sized. The chain uses TRBV14 and TRBJ1-1; no firm D call. The V gene lost 0 bases and the J gene lost 8 bases, with 4 bases spanning the gap. Germline CDR1 is SGHDN and CDR2 is FVKESK. The CDR3 extends over 11 amino acids. CDR3: CASSQDSEAFF. CDR3 in DNA: TGTGCCAGCAGCCAAGATTCCGAAGCTTTCTTT.

This sequence joins TRBV11-1 and TRBJ2-7; D is perhaps TRBD1 (6 bases). CDR1 and CDR2 from the germline V gene are SGHAT and FQDESV (reference sequence). Trimming shortened V by 3 bases and J by 4 bases, and 13 bases separated the two germline ends. The CDR3 is 14 amino acids. The CDR3 nucleotides read TGTGCCAGCAGCTTTACCGGGACAAATTACGAGCAGTACTTC. It specifies CASSFTGTNYEQYF.

This clonotype was found many times. The chain has TRBV27 and TRBJ2-6; TRBD1 aligns across 7 bases. V was pared by 4 bases and J by 1 base, with 1 base of the junction left unmatched. The CDR3 runs to 15 residues. CDR1 and CDR2 (germline): MNHEY, SMNVEV (reference sequence). CDR3: CASSYRGSGANVLTF. The CDR3 region has the DNA TGTGCCAGCAGTTACAGGGGATCTGGGGCCAACGTCCTGACTTTC.